This T cell receptor beta chain was identified in a study of cytomegalovirus exposure and HLA in healthy donors (dated by TCRdb to the late 2010s). Regarding the complete study: A later analysis indicated that the 120 validation repertoires were generated on the platform also employed for the 720 or so repertoires of the first cohort. The aim of the study was to test whether cataloging public T cell receptors could identify signatures of past pathogen exposure. To predict cytomegalovirus infection status, the study combined high-throughput TCR immunosequencing, statistical association of individual TCRs with disease status, and machine learning. A separate validation cohort of roughly 130 different subjects was used in addition to the roughly 620-subject first cohort.

Based on the germline V gene, the CDR1 and CDR2 sequences are SGDLS and YYNGEE. Including cysteine and phenylalanine, the CDR3 has 20 amino acids. The sequence is cut down to CDR3 DNA, 60 bases in frame from base 1. Trimmed from V: 4 bases; trimmed from J: 3 bases; junction bases lacking a gene match: 19. Separate from the approximately 730-subject first cohort, the validation cohort of 120 subjects was the group to which the donors belonged. The library was built by means of the immunoSEQ multiplex PCR assay. The study's own analysis went as follows. A statistical classification framework was developed to diagnose cytomegalovirus status using the catalog of TCR beta chain sequences. TCRdb took over this immuneACCESS table, retaining in-frame rearrangements with V and J assigned. Such tables are incomplete; in checked studies, under half of the missing clones stem from an unresolved V gene, and the remainder is unexplained. That table gives V, J and clone size, and the DNA gave D and trimming. The sample has tens of thousands of clones on record, approximately 96% of them singletons. About 1.5% of the sample comes from the top ten.

In regard to this clone: It has no known antigen specificity. There are no base qualities to consult, and no much larger clone falls within one base.

General findings and caveats noted by the study authors: In the study, 150 to 200 TCR beta chains were listed as associated with cytomegalovirus. Across donors, most TCR sequences were observed very rarely, whereas some public TCRs were present in many individuals. A few of the identified cytomegalovirus-associated TCR beta chains were confirmed in vitro to be specific for cytomegalovirus antigens. The authors suggested that the approach could potentially be extended to other disease states and immunological phenotypes. A later analysis had no HLA typing for the validation cohort, so co-occurrence there was scored across all 130 or so repertoires. Subsequent analysis determined that TCRs grouped into clusters in the first cohort also showed a tendency toward co-occurrence across the 90 to 150 validation repertoires, and about 94% of cluster scores exceeded 0. Cytomegalovirus status was reported to be diagnosed by the classifier with high specificity and sensitivity in both the original and validation cohorts.

The receptor chain draws on TRBV9 and TRBJ2-6; 7 central nucleotides agree with TRBD2. Material for sequencing was PBMCs. The source of this sequence is a woman younger than 35 in good health and CMV-seropositive. The sequenced DNA is TGTGCCAGCAGCCCCGTTTTGGGGGAACTCCCGGGGGGTGGGGCCAACGTCCTGACTTTC. The encoded protein is CASSPVLGELPGGGANVLTF. The CDR3, completed at both ends by the reference TRBV9 and TRBJ2-6 genes, gives the full variable domain DSGVTQTPKHLITATGQRVTLRCSPRSGDLSVYWYQQSLDQGLQFLIQYYNGEERAKGNILERFSAQQFPDLHSELNLSSLELGDSALYFCASSPVLGELPGGGANVLTFGAGSRLTVL.